This T cell receptor (beta chain) was found in a study of radiotherapy plus CTLA-4 blockade in lung cancer. The wider study: Among all patients, about 19% showed objective responses, while 30% to 40% had disease control. The study, taken as a whole, reports: Reports state that early shifts in blood T cell clones, with interferon-beta, best predicted response. Among blood TCR repertoires after radiotherapy plus ipilimumab, tumor-derived clones expanded.

Remarks on this clone: Its antigen is not known.

Germline loops: CDR1 WSHSY, CDR2 SAAADI. The V segment lost 6 bases and the J segment 5 bases; nucleotides outside the gene matches: 9. The CDR3 totals 15 residues. The repertoire was sequenced with immunoSEQ multiplex PCR; TCRdb's copy has only in-frame clones and lacks some. The table includes about 49,000 clones, roughly 76% detected once. Source: peripheral blood, taken from a patient treated with radiotherapy plus ipilimumab. V usage is TRBV10-2 and J usage is TRBJ1-1; 10 positions agree with TRBD1. The receptor's source is a human donor with non-small cell lung cancer who had stable disease on radiotherapy plus ipilimumab. The CDR3 nucleotides are TGCGCCAGCAGGCCCGGACAGGGGGACGGAACTGAAGCTTTCTTT. It is translated as CASRPGQGDGTEAFF.